The 11 T cell receptor beta chains given below trace back to one sample, sequenced in a study of blood T cell repertoires in COVID-19. Generated by immunoSEQ multiplex PCR, the TCRdb table keeps only in-frame clones and is missing some. The sample has about 120,000 clones; approximately 90% are singletons. The sample taken for sequencing was peripheral blood. These receptors all come from a man between 65 and 79 years old with active or convalescent COVID-19.

V is TRBV9 and J is TRBJ1-4, with TRBD1 identical over 8 bases. This CDR3 has 15 residues. Germline-derived CDR1 and CDR2 are SGDLS and YYNGEE. J lost 5 bases, V lost 1 base, and 4 bases had no gene match. CDR3 residues: CASSVSGGGNEKLFF. The DNA for the CDR3 is TGTGCCAGCAGCGTATCAGGGGGCGGAAATGAAAAACTGTTTTTT.

The rearrangement links TRBV28 to TRBJ2-1; 10 bases are shared with TRBD2. CDR1 is MDHEN and CDR2 is SYDVKM in the germline V gene. With 7 bases clipped from V and 0 bases from J, the junction kept 6 bases outside the gene matches. The length of the CDR3 is 16 residues. The CDR3 nucleotides read TGTGCCAGCAACCTACCTAGCGGGAGCTCCTACAATGAGCAGTTCTTC. This gives the protein CASNLPSGSSYNEQFF.

This clone was observed a single time. This rearrangement joins TRBV29-1 to TRBJ1-4, with 10 positions matching TRBD1. CDR1 SQVTM and CDR2 ANQGSEA come from the germline V gene. The CDR3 has 15 residues. With V trimmed by 4 bases and J by 5 bases, 7 bases remained unmatched. The CDR3 sequence: CSVGGRTGGNEKLFF. The CDR3 DNA reads as TGCAGCGTTGGCGGACGGACAGGGGGAAATGAAAAACTGTTTTTT.

The genes are TRBV2 and TRBJ2-3, with TRBD2 matching over 7 bases. Unmatched junction bases numbered 16, after V lost 6 bases and J lost 4 bases. Germline V gives CDR1 SNHLY, CDR2 FYNNEI. The CDR3 has 17 amino acids. The CDR3: CASRASGGVGFADTQYF. CDR3 in DNA: TGTGCCAGCAGAGCATCGGGGGGAGTAGGGTTCGCAGATACGCAGTATTTT. Complete variable domain (other parts from reference TRBV2 and TRBJ2-3): EPEVTQTPSHQVTQMGQEVILRCVPISNHLYFYWYRQILGQKVEFLVSFYNNEISEKSEIFDDQFSVERPDGSNFTLKIRSTKLEDSAMYFCASRASGGVGFADTQYFGPGTRLTVL.

This clone has only one observation. V gene TRBV5-6 combines with J gene TRBJ1-5; D remains unclear. CDR1 and CDR2 (germline): SGHDT, YYEEEE. The ends were cut back, 6 bases at V and 3 bases at J, with 22 bases in the middle. This CDR3 comprises 17 residues. The CDR3 DNA sequence: TGTGCCAGCACCTCTGCCGGTACGGGTGCTTTCAATCAGCCCCAGCATTTT. It translates to CASTSAGTGAFNQPQHF.

The gene calls are TRBV5-1 and TRBJ2-7; 11 positions agree with TRBD2. V shed 0 bases and J 3 bases; nucleotides not matched to a gene: 2. The V gene's germline CDR1 is SGHRS and CDR2 YFSETQ. This CDR3 has 15 residues. CDR3 sequence (DNA): TGCGCCAGCAGCTTGGGACTAGCGGGGTACTACGAGCAGTACTTC. Encoded protein: CASSLGLAGYYEQYF.

This clone was observed a handful of times. The chain recombines TRBV5-4 with TRBJ2-7, with 8 bases matching TRBD1. Germline CDR1 SGHNT, CDR2 YYREEE (reference sequence). The CDR3 extends over 14 amino acids. The V segment lost 4 bases and the J segment 4 bases; nucleotides outside the gene matches: 7. CDR3 protein: CASSAGDRKYEQYF. CDR3 bases: TGTGCCAGCAGCGCCGGGGACAGGAAATACGAGCAGTACTTC.

The chain links TRBV9 to TRBJ2-7, with a possible D match to TRBD2 (7 bases). Germline V lookup: CDR1 SGDLS, CDR2 YYNGEE. V was cut by 0 bases and J by 2 bases, with 15 bases left in between. CDR3 length: 16 amino acids. The CDR3 sequence: CASSVEGGAGPYEQYF. Written as DNA, the CDR3 is TGTGCCAGCAGCGTAGAGGGGGGGGCGGGCCCCTACGAGCAGTACTTC.

The chain couples TRBV18 to TRBJ2-2; maybe TRBD1 (5 bases). V lost 2 bases, J lost 4 bases, and 11 bases lay in between. Germline V gene lookup returns CDR1 KGHSH and CDR2 LQKENI. This CDR3 is 15 amino acids long. In nucleotides, the CDR3 is TGTGCCAGCTCACCAATGCAAAGGGGCACCGGGGAGCTGTTTTTT. The encoded protein is CASSPMQRGTGELFF.

The gene calls are TRBV2 and TRBJ2-2; 7 nucleotides align to TRBD2. This CDR3 contains 14 residues. The germline gives CDR1 SNHLY, CDR2 FYNNEI. V gave up 7 bases and J gave up 2 bases; unmatched junction bases: 4. CDR3 DNA sequence: TGTGCCAGCATGACTAGCCCTAACACCGGGGAGCTGTTTTTT. Its translation is CASMTSPNTGELFF.

CDR3 in amino acids: CASSPQEWTSLETQYF. CDR3 sequence (DNA): TGTGCCAGCTCACCACAAGAGTGGACTAGCTTAGAGACCCAGTACTTC. The chain employs TRBV18 and TRBJ2-5, with TRBD2 matching 8 bases. Germline trimming cut 1 base from V and 4 bases from J; bases unmatched to any gene: 8. CDR3 length: 16 residues. CDR1 and CDR2 (germline): KGHSH, LQKENI.